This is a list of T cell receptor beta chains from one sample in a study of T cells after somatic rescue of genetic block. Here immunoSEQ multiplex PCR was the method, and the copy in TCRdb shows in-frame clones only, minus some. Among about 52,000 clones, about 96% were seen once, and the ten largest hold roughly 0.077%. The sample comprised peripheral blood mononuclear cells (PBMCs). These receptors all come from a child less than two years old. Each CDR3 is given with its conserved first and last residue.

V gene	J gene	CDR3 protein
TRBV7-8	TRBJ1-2	CASSSGQEINYGYTF
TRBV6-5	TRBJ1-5	CASSYSRNGNQPQHF
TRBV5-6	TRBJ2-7	CASSLGQGSYEQYF
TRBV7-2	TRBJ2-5	CASSLSGETQYF
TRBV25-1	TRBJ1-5	CASSDRGNQPQHF
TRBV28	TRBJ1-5	CASSFRETSNQPQHF
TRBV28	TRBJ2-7	CASSPLSSYEQYF
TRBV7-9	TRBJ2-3	CASRLSGRGGTDTQYF
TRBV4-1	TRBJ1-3	CASFPIRESSSGNTIYF
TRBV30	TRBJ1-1	CAWSVRGYTEAFF
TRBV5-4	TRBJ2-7	CASSLGQGAYEQYF
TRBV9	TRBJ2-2	CASSVGPNTGELFF
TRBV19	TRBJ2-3	CASSGGNTDTQYF
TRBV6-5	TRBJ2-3	CASSYSTSGRDTQYF
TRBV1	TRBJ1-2	CTSSPVGGHYGYTF
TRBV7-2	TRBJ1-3	CASSPRHSGNTIYF
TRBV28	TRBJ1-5	CASSLPTGSGNQPQHF
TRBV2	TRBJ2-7	CASFRDRVHEQYF
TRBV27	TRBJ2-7	CASSFRGSTYEQYF
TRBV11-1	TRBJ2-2	CASSFLIGANTGELFF
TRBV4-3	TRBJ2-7	CASSQGLLLSYEQYF
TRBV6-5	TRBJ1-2	CASSLDSYGYTF
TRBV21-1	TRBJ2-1	CASPPGLAGGLLYNEQFF
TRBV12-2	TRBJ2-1	CASRLAHRDSSYNEQFF
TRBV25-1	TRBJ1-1	CASSGTGSGAFF
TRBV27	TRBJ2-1	CASKRLGAAYNEQFF
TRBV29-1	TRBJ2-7	CSVLYYEQYF
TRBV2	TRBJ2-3	CASSLDVLATSTDTQYF
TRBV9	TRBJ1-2	CASSAGQAYGYTF
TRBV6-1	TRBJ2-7	CASTDWGEQYF
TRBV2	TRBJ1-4	CASSVIGGQKLFF
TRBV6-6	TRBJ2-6	CASSYPEAGANVLTF
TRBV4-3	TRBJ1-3	CASSQGHSGNTIYF
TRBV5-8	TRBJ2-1	CASSLANGGSYNEQFF
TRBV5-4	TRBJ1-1	CASSSPMGQLNTEAFF
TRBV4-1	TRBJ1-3	CASSHSSGNTIYF
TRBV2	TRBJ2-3	CASSGRDTQYF
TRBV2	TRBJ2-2	CASRITGELFF
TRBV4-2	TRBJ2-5	CASSQAETSGQETQYF
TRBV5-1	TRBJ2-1	CASRDRDVYNEQFF
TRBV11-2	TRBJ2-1	CASSLVQGATGEQFF
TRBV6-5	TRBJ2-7	CASSYSGQTYEQYF